The present TCR beta chain was sequenced within a study of glioma-infiltrating T cells. General study points: Only very few CDR3 sequences appeared in both tissue and blood. Gliomas, especially low-grade, showed above-expected tissue-blood divergence; non-neoplastic patients showed below.

This CDR3 comprises 17 residues. Germline V CDR1 and CDR2: MNHEY, SVGAGI. To note about this clonotype: The antigen is unknown. At one end the junction does not follow the germline gene, possibly because of a read error.

The iRepertoire nested amplicon-rescue multiplex PCR amplified TCR alpha and beta CDR3s from RNA. For one-step reverse transcription and amplification, about 90-450 ng of tissue mRNA or PBMC total RNA was used. TCRdb re-derived calls from the multiplex PCR reads in MiXCR, one entry per CDR3 protein. The sample lists around 90,000 distinct CDR3 sequences; 35% to 45% were seen once. The material sequenced was glioma tissue, nonneoplastic brain tissue, or PBMCs (not recorded which). This rearrangement joins TRBV6-5 to TRBJ2-3, with D unclear. The receptor comes from a human donor with low-grade glioma or glioblastoma, undergoing nonglioma brain surgery, or in good health (not recorded which). CDR3 nucleotides: TGTGTCAGCAGCGTCGCCCGGCTAAAAGGAAGCACAGATACGCAGTACTTT. This translates into CVSSVARLKGSTDTQYF.